This T cell receptor beta chain was found in a study of patients and donors after allogeneic stem cell transplantation. The CDR3 totals 17 residues. The ends lost 5 bases at V and 0 bases at J; junction bases unmatched: 7. One entry per CDR3 protein results from TCRdb running MiXCR on the RT-PCR reads. The sample lists about 960,000 distinct CDR3 sequences; around 17% were seen once. This clonotype was found a few times. This clonotype was sampled from a human donor who was either an allogeneic HSCT recipient or a stem cell or donor lymphocyte infusion donor (not recorded which). It is not recorded whose cells these are; they may come from a transplant donor. Sequenced input: blood, either unsorted or a sorted T cell fraction (not recorded which). The chain is built from TRBV12-3 or TRBV12-4 and TRBJ2-3; TRBD2 agrees at 11 bases. In DNA form, the CDR3 reads TGTGCCAGCAGTCTACAGACTAGCGGGACTAGCACAGATACGCAGTATTTT. Protein sequence: CASSLQTSGTSTDTQYF.